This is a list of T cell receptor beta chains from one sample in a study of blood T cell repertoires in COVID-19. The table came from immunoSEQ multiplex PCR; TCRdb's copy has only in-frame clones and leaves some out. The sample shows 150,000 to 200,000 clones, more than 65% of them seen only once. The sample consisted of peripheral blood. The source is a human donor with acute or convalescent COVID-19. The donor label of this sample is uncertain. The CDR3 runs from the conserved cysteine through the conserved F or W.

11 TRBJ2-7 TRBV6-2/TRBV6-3 CASSSTTSQYF
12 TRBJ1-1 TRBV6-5 CASSRQAGQAFF
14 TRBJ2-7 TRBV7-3 CASSLGRSTYEQYF
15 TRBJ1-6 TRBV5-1 CASSLQGGESSPLHF
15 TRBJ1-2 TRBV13 CASSLRTGGNYGYTF
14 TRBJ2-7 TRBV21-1 CAVLAGGVFYEQYF
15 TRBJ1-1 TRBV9 CASSVGGGKVTEAFF
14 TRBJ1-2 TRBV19 CASSLRDGGYGYTF
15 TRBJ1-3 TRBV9 CASSSERGLGNTIYF
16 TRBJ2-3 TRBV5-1 CASSVDGTGGVDTQYF
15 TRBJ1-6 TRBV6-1 CASSERETGNSPLHF
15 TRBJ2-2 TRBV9 CASSVRTENTGELFF
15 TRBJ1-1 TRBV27 CASSLKGTAHTEAFF